The TCR beta chain under discussion was sequenced for a study of cytomegalovirus exposure and HLA in healthy donors. The germline gives CDR1 SGDLS, CDR2 YYNGEE. This CDR3 is built from 16 residues. V shed 2 bases, J shed 0 bases, and the junction held 5 bases outside the gene matches. Libraries were prepared by immunoSEQ multiplex PCR; TCRdb keeps only in-frame clonotypes and omits some of them. The repertoire consists of some 170,000 clones, with approximately 87% occurring once and the leading ten covering 1.4%. This chain uses TRBV9 with TRBJ1-3, with TRBD1 matching 7 bases. The receptor comes from a woman in her thirties in good health and CMV-seronegative. Sequencing input: PBMCs. CDR3 region: CASSVQGVSSGNTIYF. CDR3 coding DNA: TGTGCCAGCAGCGTTCAGGGGGTTAGCTCTGGAAACACCATATATTTT. The full variable domain, in which reference TRBV9 and TRBJ1-3 provide the parts outside the CDR3, is DSGVTQTPKHLITATGQRVTLRCSPRSGDLSVYWYQQSLDQGLQFLIQYYNGEERAKGNILERFSAQQFPDLHSELNLSSLELGDSALYFCASSVQGVSSGNTIYFGEGSWLTVV.